Shown below are 13 T cell receptor beta chains from a single sample sequenced in a study of cytomegalovirus exposure and HLA in healthy donors. Primers: 60 Vbeta forward and 13 Jbeta reverse. TCRdb's table, derived via immunoSEQ multiplex PCR, lists solely in-frame clones and lacks some. The table gives tens of thousands of clones; the top ten clones make up about 6% of it. The sequencing input was PBMCs. These receptors were collected from a girl aged 5-17 years in good health and CMV-seropositive.

The chain is built from TRBV18 and TRBJ1-2; TRBD1 is a possible D gene (6 bases). Trimming removed 3 bases from V and 3 bases from J, with 11 bases in between. CDR3 length: 14 residues. The germline CDR1 and CDR2 sequences are KGHSH and LQKENI. This chain's CDR3 is CASSPNRDDYGYTF. For the CDR3, the DNA is TGTGCCAGCTCACCGAACAGGGACGACTATGGCTACACCTTC.

CDR3 coding DNA: TGTGCCAGTAGTATATCCCGGGAGGGGATCGAGCAGTACTTC. This codes for CASSISREGIEQYF. V gene TRBV19 combines with J gene TRBJ2-7; TRBD2 matches 8 bases. CDR1 is LNHDA and CDR2 is SQIVND in the germline V gene (reference sequence). The CDR3 contains 14 residues. V was clipped by 2 bases and J by 6 bases; unmatched bases: 6.

This chain uses TRBV29-1 with TRBJ2-1; possibly TRBD2 for D (7 bases). Trimming left V 5 bases short and J 9 bases short, with 14 bases between. Per germline, CDR1 SQVTM and CDR2 ANQGSEA. CDR3 length equals 12 residues. CDR3 loop: CSVQGGGTEQFF. CDR3 bases: TGCAGCGTTCAAGGGGGGGGCACTGAGCAGTTCTTC.

V and J are TRBV7-2 and TRBJ2-7, with D tentatively TRBD1 (6 bases). The V end was cut by 6 bases, the J end by 1 base, with 13 bases between. CDR1 SGHTA and CDR2 FQGNSA come from the germline V gene. The CDR3 spans 14 residues. The DNA for the CDR3 is TGTGCCAGCAGAATTACGGACAGTTCCTACGAGCAGTACTTC. This sequence encodes CASRITDSSYEQYF.

The chain recombines TRBV6-5 with TRBJ2-1, with 9 bases lining up with TRBD2. V lost 7 bases to trimming and J lost 2 bases; unmatched junction nucleotides: 6. Germline V gene lookup returns CDR1 MNHEY and CDR2 SVGAGI. CDR3 length equals 15 residues. CDR3 bases: TGTGCCAGCACCTTGACTAGCGGACCCTACAATGAGCAGTTCTTC. Encoded protein: CASTLTSGPYNEQFF.

The chain combines TRBV7-2 with TRBJ1-2; 7 bases align to TRBD1. V dropped 5 bases and J dropped 6; count of bases not matched to a gene: 6. CDR3 size: 13 residues. Germline values: CDR1 SGHTA, CDR2 FQGNSA. CDR3 region: CASSPDRDDGYTF. CDR3 nucleotides: TGTGCCAGCAGCCCAGACAGGGATGATGGCTACACCTTC.

The chain uses TRBV27 and TRBJ1-2; 7 positions match TRBD1. CDR1 MNHEY and CDR2 SMNVEV come from the germline V gene (reference sequence). This CDR3 comprises 14 residues. V lost 10 bases and J lost 2; bases outside the gene matches: 10. The CDR3 protein is CATRDRAPNYGYTF. The CDR3 nucleotides are TGTGCCACCCGGGACAGAGCCCCCAACTATGGCTACACCTTC.

The chain joins TRBV7-2 to TRBJ2-7, with 8 bases matching TRBD2. This CDR3 contains 15 residues. Looked up from germline, CDR1 is SGHTA and CDR2 is FQGNSA. Germline trimming cut 6 bases from V and 2 bases from J; bases unmatched to any gene: 9. The chain's CDR3 is CASSLSGDPAYEQYV. As DNA, the CDR3 is TGTGCCAGCAGTCTTAGCGGGGATCCCGCCTACGAGCAGTACGTC.

This sequence joins TRBV6-5 and TRBJ1-2; D ambiguous. Trimming removed 6 bases from V and 6 bases from J, with 11 bases in between. Germline CDR1 is MNHEY and CDR2 is SVGAGI. The CDR3 sequence is 12 residues long. The CDR3 nucleotides read TGTGCCAGCAGACGGGGAAGGCATGGCTACACCTTC. Its translation: CASRRGRHGYTF.

The V and J genes are TRBV11-2 and TRBJ1-2, with 7 positions matching TRBD1. CDR3 length: 16 residues. Trimming cost V 3 bases and J 14 bases; bases outside gene matches: 21. Germline values: CDR1 SGHAT, CDR2 FQNNGV. CDR3 bases: TGTGCCAGCAGCTTTGGCCGAACGGATGGACAGGAGGTCAGGACCTTC. Translating gives CASSFGRTDGQEVRTF.

With regard to this clone: A junction boundary mismatches the germline segment, possibly from a read error. The chain has TRBV28 and TRBJ1-5, with D perhaps TRBD1 (5 bases). The CDR3 totals 13 residues. Germline CDR1 reads MDHEN; CDR2 reads SYDVKM. CDR3 sequence reads: CASSLQGKQPQHF. CDR3 nucleotide sequence: TGTGCCAGCAGTTTACAGGGCAAACAGCCCCAGCATTTT. The full variable domain, its missing parts supplied by reference TRBV28 and TRBJ1-5, is DVKVTQSSRYLVKRTGEKVFLECVQDMDHENMFWYRQDPGLGLRLIYFSYDVKMKEKGDIPEGYSVSREKKERFSLILESASTNQTSMYLCASSLQGKQPQHFGDGTRLSIL.

V gene TRBV7-9 combines with J gene TRBJ2-7; D gene ambiguous. Germline CDR1 and CDR2: SEHNR and FQNEAQ (reference sequence). V gave up 7 bases and J gave up 9 bases, with 16 bases separating them. This CDR3 region has 12 residues. CDR3 DNA sequence: TGTGCCAGCACCCAGACTGGCCCGGGGCAGTACTTC. Translated, it gives CASTQTGPGQYF.

The chain joins TRBV6-5 to TRBJ1-4; 12 nucleotides agree with TRBD1. Trimming at V came to 7 bases and at J to 8 bases, leaving 5 bases not matched to a gene. This CDR3 spans 14 amino acids. Germline V gene lookup returns CDR1 MNHEY and CDR2 SVGAGI. The CDR3: CASKGGTGGEKLFF. The CDR3 coding sequence is TGTGCCAGCAAGGGGGGGACAGGGGGCGAAAAACTGTTTTTT.